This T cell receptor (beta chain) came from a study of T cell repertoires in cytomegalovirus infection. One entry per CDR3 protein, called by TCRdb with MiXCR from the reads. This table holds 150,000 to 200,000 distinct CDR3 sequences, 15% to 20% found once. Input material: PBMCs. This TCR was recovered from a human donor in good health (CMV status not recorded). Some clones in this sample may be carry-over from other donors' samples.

CDR3 sequence: CASSPPGLAGFYNEQFF. The CDR3 region has the DNA TGTGCCAGCAGCCCCCCAGGTCTAGCGGGATTCTACAATGAGCAGTTCTTC. The genes are TRBV5-6 and TRBJ2-1, with 9 bases fitting TRBD2. CDR1 is SGHDT and CDR2 is YYEEEE in the germline V gene. CDR3 length: 17 residues. V lost 4 bases and J lost 3; bases outside the gene matches: 11.